This T cell receptor beta chain was sequenced during a study of OX40 agonist ivuxolimab in advanced cancers. V was shortened by 1 base and J by 0 bases, with 10 bases between the two germline ends. The CDR3 consists of 15 residues. Germline assignment: CDR1 SGHNT and CDR2 YENEEA. General study findings and limits: Dose levels from 0.1 to 3.0 mg/kg saw CD4+ and CD8+ blood T cells expand clonally by week 6.

Sequencing used immunoSEQ multiplex PCR; TCRdb keeps in-frame clones, though not all of them. The sample includes 60,000 to 90,000 clones, approximately 90% of them seen just once. As to this clone: Its antigen is unknown.

This receptor was taken from an adult with an advanced solid tumor such as melanoma, head and neck, liver or kidney cancer. This chain joins TRBV11-3 and TRBJ2-7, with TRBD2 as a possible D gene (5 bases). Sequencing used CD4+ or CD8+ T cells sorted from blood, obtained in a trial of the OX40 agonist ivuxolimab. This chain's CDR3 is CASSLVQRSSYEQYF. The DNA for the CDR3 is TGTGCCAGCAGCTTAGTCCAGCGGAGCTCCTACGAGCAGTACTTC.